This entry is about one T cell receptor beta chain. After extraction with the RNeasy kit, 0.5 to 1 ug of the RNA was reverse transcribed using random hexamers. TCRdb re-called the immunoSEQ multiplex PCR reads with MiXCR, one entry per CDR3 protein. Altogether about 190,000 distinct CDR3 sequences are present, about 94% being singletons, with the ten largest covering approximately 0.1%. The data were obtained in a study of CD8 T cells in Susac syndrome. The CDR3 has 12 amino acids. Germline CDR1 DFQATT, CDR2 SNEGSKA (reference sequence). Trimming stripped 4 bases from V and 5 bases from J, with 9 bases between.

Material: CD4+ T cells from PBMCs. The clonotype comes from a human donor in good health. The rearrangement uses TRBV20-1 and TRBJ2-4; the D gene could be TRBD1 or TRBD2 (7 bases each). The CDR3 DNA reads as TGCAGTGCTACAGGGGGGGAAAACATTCAGTACTTC. This translates into CSATGGENIQYF.